Listed here are 5 T cell receptor beta chains from one sample, sequenced in a study of blood T cell repertoires in COVID-19. TCRdb's copy holds only in-frame clones and misses some; the assay was immunoSEQ multiplex PCR. The sample contains 150,000 to 200,000 clones, approximately 90% of which appear only once. Sequenced: peripheral blood. These receptors came from a man over 45 with acute or convalescent COVID-19.

This chain connects TRBV7-6 to TRBJ2-2, with 10 bases matching TRBD2. Germline V CDR1 and CDR2: SGHVS, FNYEAQ. V lost 5 bases, J lost 4 bases, and 13 bases stayed unmatched. There are 18 residues in the CDR3. The CDR3 sequence: CASSLTMAGLAATGELFF. The DNA of the CDR3 is TGTGCCAGCAGCCTTACAATGGCTGGACTAGCGGCCACCGGGGAGCTGTTTTTT.

This clone turned up a few times. The DNA for the CDR3 is TGCGCCAGCGCCGATCTAAATTCACCCCTCCACTTT. Translation: CASADLNSPLHF. The V call is TRBV10-2, the J call TRBJ1-6; D ambiguous. V was shortened by 8 bases and J by 7 bases, with 9 bases between the two germline ends. Germline-derived CDR1 and CDR2 are WSHSY and SAAADI. The CDR3 is 12 amino acids.

V is TRBV28 and J is TRBJ2-5; 8 bases fit TRBD2. After removal of 2 bases from V and 5 bases from J, the junction contained 7 bases not matched to a gene. Germline-derived CDR1 and CDR2 are MDHEN and SYDVKM. The CDR3 is made up of 15 amino acids. This CDR3 is CASSLSGSAGETQYF. For the CDR3, the DNA is TGTGCCAGCAGTTTAAGCGGGAGCGCCGGGGAGACCCAGTACTTC.

The rearrangement links TRBV6-6 to TRBJ1-1, with TRBD1 as a possible D gene (5 bases). The V and J ends lost 5 bases and 4 bases respectively, with 8 bases between them. The CDR3 extends over 12 amino acids. Looked up from germline, CDR1 is MNHNY and CDR2 is SVGAGI (reference sequence). The CDR3 protein is CASSLGATEAFF. The CDR3 DNA is TGTGCCAGCAGTCTAGGGGCCACTGAAGCTTTCTTT.

This clone has just one count. The chain links TRBV7-6 to TRBJ2-1; D is possibly TRBD2 (5 bases). V was shortened by 0 bases and J by 0 bases, with 9 bases between the two germline ends. This CDR3 spans 16 amino acids. Germline V CDR1 and CDR2: SGHVS, FNYEAQ. In DNA form, the CDR3 reads TGTGCCAGCAGCTTAGCTGAGGGTCCCTCCTACAATGAGCAGTTCTTC. This codes for CASSLAEGPSYNEQFF.